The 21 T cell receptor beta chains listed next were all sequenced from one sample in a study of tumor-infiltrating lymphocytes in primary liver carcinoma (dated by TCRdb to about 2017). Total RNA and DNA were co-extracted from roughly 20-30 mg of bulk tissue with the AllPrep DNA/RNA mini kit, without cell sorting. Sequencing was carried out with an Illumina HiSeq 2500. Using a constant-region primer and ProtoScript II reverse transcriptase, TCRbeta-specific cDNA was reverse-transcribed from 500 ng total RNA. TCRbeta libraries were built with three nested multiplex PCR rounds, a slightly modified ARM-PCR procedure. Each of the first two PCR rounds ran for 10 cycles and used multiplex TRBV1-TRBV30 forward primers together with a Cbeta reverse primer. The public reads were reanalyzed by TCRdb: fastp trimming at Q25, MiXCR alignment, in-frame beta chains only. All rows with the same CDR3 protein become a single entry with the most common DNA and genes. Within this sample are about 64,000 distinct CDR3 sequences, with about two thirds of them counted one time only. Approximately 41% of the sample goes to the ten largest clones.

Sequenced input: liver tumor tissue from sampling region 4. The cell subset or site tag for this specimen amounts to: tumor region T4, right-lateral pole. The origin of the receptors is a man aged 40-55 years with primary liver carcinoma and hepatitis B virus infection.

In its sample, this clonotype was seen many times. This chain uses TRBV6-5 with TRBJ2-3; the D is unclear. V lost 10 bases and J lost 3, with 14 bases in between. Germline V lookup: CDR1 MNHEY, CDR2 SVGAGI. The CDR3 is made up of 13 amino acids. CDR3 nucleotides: TGTGCCACCTCGATACAAAGTACAGATACGCAGTATTTT. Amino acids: CATSIQSTDTQYF.

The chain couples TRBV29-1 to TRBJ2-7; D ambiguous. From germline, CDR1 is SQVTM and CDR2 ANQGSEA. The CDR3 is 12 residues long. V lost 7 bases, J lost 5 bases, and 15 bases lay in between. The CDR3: CSACWDNHEQYF. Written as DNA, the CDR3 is TGCAGCGCGTGTTGGGATAACCACGAGCAGTACTTC.

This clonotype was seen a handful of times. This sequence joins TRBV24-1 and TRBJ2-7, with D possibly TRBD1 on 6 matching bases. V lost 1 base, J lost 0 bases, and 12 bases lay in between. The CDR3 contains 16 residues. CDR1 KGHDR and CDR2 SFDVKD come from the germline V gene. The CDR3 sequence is CATSDLGGGPSYEQYF. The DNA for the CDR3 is TGTGCCACCAGTGATTTAGGGGGTGGACCCTCCTACGAGCAGTACTTC.

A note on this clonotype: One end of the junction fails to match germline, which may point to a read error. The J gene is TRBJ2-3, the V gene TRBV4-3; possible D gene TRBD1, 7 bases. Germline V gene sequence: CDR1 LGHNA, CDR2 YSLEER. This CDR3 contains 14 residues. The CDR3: CVSSQGGASDRQYF. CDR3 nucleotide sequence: TGCGTCAGCAGCCAGGGGGGTGCATCAGACAGGCAGTATTTT.

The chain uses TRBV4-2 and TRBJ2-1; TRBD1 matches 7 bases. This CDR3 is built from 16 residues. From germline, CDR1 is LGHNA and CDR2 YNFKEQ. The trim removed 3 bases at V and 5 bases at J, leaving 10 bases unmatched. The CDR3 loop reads CASSHAEGQRNNEQFF. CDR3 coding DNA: TGTGCCAGCAGCCACGCCGAGGGACAGAGGAACAATGAGCAGTTCTTC.

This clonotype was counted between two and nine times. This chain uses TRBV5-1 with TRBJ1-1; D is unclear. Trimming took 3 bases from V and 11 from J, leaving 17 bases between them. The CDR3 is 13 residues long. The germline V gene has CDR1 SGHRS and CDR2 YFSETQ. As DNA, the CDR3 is TGCGCCAGCAGCTCACACGGTTCCCCTGGGGCTTTCTTT. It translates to CASSSHGSPGAFF.

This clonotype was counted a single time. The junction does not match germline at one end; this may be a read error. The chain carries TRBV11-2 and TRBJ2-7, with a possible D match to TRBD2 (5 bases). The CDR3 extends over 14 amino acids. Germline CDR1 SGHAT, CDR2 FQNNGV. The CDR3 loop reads CASSLDLGGWERYF. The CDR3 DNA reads TGTGCCAGTAGCTTAGATCTTGGTGGATGGGAGCGATACTTC.

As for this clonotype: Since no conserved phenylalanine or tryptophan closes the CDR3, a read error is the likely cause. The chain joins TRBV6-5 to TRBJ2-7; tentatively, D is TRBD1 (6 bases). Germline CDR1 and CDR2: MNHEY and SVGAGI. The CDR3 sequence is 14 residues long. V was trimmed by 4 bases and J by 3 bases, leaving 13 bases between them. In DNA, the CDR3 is TGTGCCAGCAGTTCCCTTAGGGGGAGCTACGAGCAGTACCTC. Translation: CASSSLRGSYEQYL.

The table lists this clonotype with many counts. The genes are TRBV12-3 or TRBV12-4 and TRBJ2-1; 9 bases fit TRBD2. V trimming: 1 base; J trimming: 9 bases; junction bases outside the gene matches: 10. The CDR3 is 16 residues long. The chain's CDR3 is CASSLGSGSKVGEQFF. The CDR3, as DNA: TGTGCCAGCAGTTTAGGTAGCGGGAGTAAGGTGGGTGAGCAGTTCTTC.

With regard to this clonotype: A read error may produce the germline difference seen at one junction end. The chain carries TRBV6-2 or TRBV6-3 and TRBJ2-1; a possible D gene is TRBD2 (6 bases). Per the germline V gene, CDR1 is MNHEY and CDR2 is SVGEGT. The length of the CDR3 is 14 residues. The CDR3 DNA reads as TGTGCCAGCAAGGGCGGGACTTACTACAGTGAGCAGTTCTTC. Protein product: CASKGGTYYSEQFF.

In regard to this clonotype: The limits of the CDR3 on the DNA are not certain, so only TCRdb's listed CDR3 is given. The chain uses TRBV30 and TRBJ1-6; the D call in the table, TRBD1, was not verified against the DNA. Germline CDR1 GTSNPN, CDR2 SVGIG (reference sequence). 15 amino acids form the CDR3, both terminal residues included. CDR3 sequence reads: CAWCDVAQGNSPLQF.

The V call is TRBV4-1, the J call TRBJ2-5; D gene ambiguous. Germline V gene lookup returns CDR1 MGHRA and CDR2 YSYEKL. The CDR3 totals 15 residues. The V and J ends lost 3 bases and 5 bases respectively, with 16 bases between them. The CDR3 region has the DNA TGCGCCAGCAGCCACCTAGGGAAGGGTTTGGAGACCCAGTACTTC. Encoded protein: CASSHLGKGLETQYF.

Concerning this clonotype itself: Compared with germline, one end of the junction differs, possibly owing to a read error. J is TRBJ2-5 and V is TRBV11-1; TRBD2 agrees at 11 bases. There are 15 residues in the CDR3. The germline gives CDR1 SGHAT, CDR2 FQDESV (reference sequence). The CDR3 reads CVSSFDTSGRETQYF. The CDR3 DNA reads TGTGTCAGCAGCTTTGATACTAGCGGGAGAGAGACCCAGTATTTC.

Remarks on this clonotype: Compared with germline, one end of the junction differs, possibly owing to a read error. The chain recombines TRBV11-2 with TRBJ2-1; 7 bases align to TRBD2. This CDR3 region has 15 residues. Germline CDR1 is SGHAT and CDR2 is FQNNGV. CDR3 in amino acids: CASTLSAGVDWESLF. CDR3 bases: TGTGCCAGCACCTTAAGTGCGGGAGTAGACTGGGAGTCGCTCTTC. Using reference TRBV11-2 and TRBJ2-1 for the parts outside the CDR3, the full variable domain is EAGVAQSPRYKIIEKRQSVAFWCNPISGHATLYWYQQILGQGPKLLIQFQNNGVVDDSQLPKDRFSAERLKGVDSTLKIQPAKLEDSAVYLCASTLSAGVDWESLFGPGTRLTVL.

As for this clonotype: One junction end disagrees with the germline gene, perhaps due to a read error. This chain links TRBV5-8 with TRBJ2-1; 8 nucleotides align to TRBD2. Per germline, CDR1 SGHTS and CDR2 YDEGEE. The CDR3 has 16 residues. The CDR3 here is CASSSGLVGLYNEQFF. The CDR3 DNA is TGTGCCAGCAGCTCGGGACTAGTGGGATTATACAATGAGCAATTCTTC.

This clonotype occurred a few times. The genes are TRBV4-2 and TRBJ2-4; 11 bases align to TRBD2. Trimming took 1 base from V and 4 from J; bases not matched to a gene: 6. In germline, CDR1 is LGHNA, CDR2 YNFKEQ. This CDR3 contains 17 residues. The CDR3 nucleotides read TGTGCCAGCAGCCAAGGTGCGGGACTAGCGGAAAAAAACATTCAGTACTTC. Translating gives CASSQGAGLAEKNIQYF.

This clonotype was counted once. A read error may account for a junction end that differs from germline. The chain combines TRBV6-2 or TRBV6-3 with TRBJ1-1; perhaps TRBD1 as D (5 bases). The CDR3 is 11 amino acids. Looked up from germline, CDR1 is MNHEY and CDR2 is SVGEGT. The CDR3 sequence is CVSSSAGPSFF. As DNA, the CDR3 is TGTGTCAGCAGTTCGGCAGGGCCGTCTTTCTTT.

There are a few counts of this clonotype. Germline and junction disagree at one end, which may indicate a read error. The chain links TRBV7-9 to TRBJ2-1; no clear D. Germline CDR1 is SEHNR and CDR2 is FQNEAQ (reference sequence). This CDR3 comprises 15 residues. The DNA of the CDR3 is TGTGCCAGCAGTGACAATTTATCCGAAAACAATGAGCACTTCTTC. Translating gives CASSDNLSENNEHFF.

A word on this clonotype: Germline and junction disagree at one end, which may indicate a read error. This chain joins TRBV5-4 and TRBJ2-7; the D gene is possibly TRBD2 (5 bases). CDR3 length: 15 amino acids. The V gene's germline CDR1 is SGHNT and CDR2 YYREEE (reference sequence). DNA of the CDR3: TGTGCCAGCAGCTTGGATCGTGGGAGCCCCTACGAGCAGTGCTTC. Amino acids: CASSLDRGSPYEQCF.

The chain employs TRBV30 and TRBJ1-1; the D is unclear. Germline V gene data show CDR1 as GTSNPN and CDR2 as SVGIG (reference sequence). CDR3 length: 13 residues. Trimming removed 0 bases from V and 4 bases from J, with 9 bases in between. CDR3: CAWSVRPATEAFF. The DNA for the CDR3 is TGTGCCTGGAGTGTAAGACCGGCCACTGAAGCTTTCTTT.

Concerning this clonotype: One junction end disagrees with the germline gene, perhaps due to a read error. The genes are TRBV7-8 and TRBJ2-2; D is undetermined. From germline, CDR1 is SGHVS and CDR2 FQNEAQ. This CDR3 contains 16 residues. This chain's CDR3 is CASSLTRGANTVELFF. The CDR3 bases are TGTGCCAGCAGCTTAACAAGAGGCGCGAACACCGTGGAGCTCTTTTTT.